This T cell receptor (beta chain) originates from a study of T cells in localized non-small cell lung cancer. Findings of the study overall: Because researchers sequenced only one region of the tumor, heterogeneity is still possible. Elevated circulating T cell density in blood was associated with longer overall survival.

As to this clone: As yet, its antigen is unknown.

Trimming cost V 8 bases and J 4 bases, with 12 bases left between them. This CDR3 has 12 residues. The germline gives CDR1 SNHLY, CDR2 FYNNEI. Data came from immunoSEQ multiplex PCR; TCRdb stores just in-frame clones and leaves some out. The data show roughly 40,000 clones, 81% seen once. This TCR derives from a male donor at least 60 years old with stage II lung adenocarcinoma. The chain carries TRBV2 and TRBJ2-7, with D maybe TRBD2 (5 bases). The source was peripheral blood mononuclear cells, collected before any cancer treatment. CDR3 DNA sequence: TGTGCCAGCCGCCACGGGAATTACGAGCAGTACTTC. This gives the protein CASRHGNYEQYF.